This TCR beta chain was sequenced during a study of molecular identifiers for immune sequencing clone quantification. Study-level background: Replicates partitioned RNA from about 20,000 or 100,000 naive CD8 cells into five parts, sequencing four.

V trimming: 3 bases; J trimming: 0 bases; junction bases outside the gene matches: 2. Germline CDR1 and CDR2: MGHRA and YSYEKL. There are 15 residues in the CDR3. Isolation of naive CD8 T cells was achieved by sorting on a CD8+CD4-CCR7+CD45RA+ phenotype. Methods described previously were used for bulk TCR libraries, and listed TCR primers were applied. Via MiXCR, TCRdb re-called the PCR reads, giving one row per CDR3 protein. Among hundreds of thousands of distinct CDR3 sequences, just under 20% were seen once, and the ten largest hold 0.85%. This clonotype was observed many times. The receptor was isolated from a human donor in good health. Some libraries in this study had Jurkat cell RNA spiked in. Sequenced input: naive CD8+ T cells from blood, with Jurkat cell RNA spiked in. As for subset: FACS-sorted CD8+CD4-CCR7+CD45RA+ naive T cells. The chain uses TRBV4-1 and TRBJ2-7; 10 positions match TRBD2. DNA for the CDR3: TGCGCCAGCAGCCAGGCTAGCGGGGGCTCCTACGAGCAGTACTTC. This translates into CASSQASGGSYEQYF.